This T cell receptor beta chain originates from a study of CD8 T cells in Susac syndrome. RNA was extracted with the RNeasy kit, and a quantity of roughly 0.45 to 1 ug was reverse transcribed using random hexamers. TCRdb redid the calling of the immunoSEQ multiplex PCR reads with MiXCR, one entry per CDR3 protein. The data hold more than 40,000 distinct CDR3 sequences, with roughly 93% observed a single time. Sequencing was performed on CD8+ T cells from PBMCs. The sequence was obtained from a human donor in good health.

CDR3 nucleotides: TGCGCCAGCAGCCAAGATTTGGAGGTCTACGAGCAGTACTTC. Its translation is CASSQDLEVYEQYF. The chain has TRBV4-1 and TRBJ2-7; perhaps TRBD2 as D (5 bases). V was clipped by 0 bases and J by 3 bases, with 9 bases between them. Germline V gene lookup returns CDR1 MGHRA and CDR2 YSYEKL. The CDR3 has 14 residues.